Listed here is a single T cell receptor beta chain. The antigen remains undetermined. The naive CD8 fraction comprised CD45RO-negative cells positively selected for CCR7 and excluded terminally differentiated effector memory CD45RA+ cells. The data are from a study of shared clonotypes between healthy human individuals. Overall study findings and caveats: Larger richness was generally estimated for naive than memory subsets.

The protocol was immunoSEQ multiplex PCR, while the TCRdb copy is restricted to in-frame clones and leaves out a portion. The data contain around 560,000 clones, roughly 96% of them singletons. CDR3 size: 16 residues. V was pared by 2 bases and J by 6 bases, with 11 bases of the junction left unmatched. Per the germline V gene, CDR1 is SGHVS and CDR2 is FQNEAQ. Sample: naive CD8+ T cells sorted from blood. This rearrangement joins TRBV7-8 to TRBJ1-1; 8 bases fit TRBD1. This receptor was obtained from a woman aged 25 to 45 in good health. The CDR3 region has the DNA TGTGCCAGCAGCTTACTCGCAGGGTGGGGACAGGCTGAAGCTTTCTTT. This sequence encodes CASSLLAGWGQAEAFF.